This TCR beta chain was found in a study of blood T cells in healthy people across ages. Combining a sample-barcoded 5' primer with a J-beta primer mix, a second PCR ran for about 7 to 12 cycles. A 12-random-nucleotide template-switch adaptor tagged each cDNA molecule. One entry per CDR3 protein, called by TCRdb with MiXCR from the 5' RACE reads. The table has roughly 800,000 distinct CDR3 sequences, roughly 60% seen once. This sequence was found in a young man in good health. Sequenced sample: blood.

The CDR3 bases are TGTGCCATCACGCCTGGGGGGGCGCGGGAGGGATCACCCCTCCACTTT. It specifies CAITPGGAREGSPLHF. The chain carries TRBV10-3 and TRBJ1-6; D might be TRBD1 (6 bases). V lost 7 bases, J lost 10 bases, and 23 bases lay in between. The length of the CDR3 is 16 residues. Germline V CDR1 and CDR2: ENHRY, SYGVKD.